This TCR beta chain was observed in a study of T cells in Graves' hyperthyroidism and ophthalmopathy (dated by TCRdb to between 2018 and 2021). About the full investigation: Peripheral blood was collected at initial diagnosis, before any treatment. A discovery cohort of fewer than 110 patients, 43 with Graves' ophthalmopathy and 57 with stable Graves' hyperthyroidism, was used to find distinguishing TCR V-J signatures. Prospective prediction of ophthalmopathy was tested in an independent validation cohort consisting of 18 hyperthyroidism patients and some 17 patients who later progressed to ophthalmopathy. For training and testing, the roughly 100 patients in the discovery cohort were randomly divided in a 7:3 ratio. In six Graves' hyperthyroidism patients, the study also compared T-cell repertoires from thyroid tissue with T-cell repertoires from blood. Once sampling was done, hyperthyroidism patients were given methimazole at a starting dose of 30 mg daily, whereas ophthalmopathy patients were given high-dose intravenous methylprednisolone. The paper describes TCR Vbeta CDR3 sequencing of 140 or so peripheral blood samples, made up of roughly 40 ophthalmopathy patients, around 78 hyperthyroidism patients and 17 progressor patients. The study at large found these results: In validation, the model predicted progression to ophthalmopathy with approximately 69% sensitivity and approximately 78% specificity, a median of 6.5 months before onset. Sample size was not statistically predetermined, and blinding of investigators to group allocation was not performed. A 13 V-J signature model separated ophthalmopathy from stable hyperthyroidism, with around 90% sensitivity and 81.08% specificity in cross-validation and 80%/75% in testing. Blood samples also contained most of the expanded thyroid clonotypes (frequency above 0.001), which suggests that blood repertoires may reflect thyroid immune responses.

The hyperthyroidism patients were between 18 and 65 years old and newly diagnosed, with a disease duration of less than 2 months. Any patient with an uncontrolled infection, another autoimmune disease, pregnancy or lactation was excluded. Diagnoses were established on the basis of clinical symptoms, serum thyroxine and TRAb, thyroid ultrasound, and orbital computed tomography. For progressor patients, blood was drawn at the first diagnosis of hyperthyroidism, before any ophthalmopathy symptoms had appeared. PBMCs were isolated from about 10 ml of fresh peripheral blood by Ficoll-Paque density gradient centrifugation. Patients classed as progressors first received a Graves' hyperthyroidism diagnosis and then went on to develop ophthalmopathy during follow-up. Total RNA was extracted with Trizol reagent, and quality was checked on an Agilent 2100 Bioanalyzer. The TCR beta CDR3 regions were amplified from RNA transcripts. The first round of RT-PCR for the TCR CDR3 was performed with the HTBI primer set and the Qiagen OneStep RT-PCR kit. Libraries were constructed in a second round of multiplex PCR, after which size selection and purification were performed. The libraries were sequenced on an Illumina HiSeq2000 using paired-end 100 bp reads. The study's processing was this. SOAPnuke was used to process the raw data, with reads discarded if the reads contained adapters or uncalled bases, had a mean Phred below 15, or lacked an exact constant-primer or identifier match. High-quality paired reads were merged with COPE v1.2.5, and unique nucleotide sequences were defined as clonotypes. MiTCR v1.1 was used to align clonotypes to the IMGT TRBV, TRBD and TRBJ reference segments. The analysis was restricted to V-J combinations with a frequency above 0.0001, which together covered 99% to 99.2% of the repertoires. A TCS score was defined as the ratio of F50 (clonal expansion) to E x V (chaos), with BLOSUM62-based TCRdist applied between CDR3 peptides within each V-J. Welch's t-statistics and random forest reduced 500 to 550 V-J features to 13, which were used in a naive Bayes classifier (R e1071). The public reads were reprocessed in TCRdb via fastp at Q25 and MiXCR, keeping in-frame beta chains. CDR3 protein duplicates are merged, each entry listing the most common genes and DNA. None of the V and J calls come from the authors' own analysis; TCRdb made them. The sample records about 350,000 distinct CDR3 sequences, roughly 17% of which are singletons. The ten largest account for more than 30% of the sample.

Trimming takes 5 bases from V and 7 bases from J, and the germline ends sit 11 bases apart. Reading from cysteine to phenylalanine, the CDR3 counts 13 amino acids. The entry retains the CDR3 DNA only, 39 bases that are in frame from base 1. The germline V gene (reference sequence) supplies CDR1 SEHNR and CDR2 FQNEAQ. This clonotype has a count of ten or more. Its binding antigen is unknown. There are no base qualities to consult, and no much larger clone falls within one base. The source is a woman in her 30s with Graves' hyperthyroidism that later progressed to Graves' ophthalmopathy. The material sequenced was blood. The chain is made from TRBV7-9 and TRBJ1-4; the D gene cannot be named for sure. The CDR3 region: CASSASVSEKLFF. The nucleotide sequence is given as TGTGCCAGCAGCGCCAGCGTGAGTGAAAAACTGTTTTTT.